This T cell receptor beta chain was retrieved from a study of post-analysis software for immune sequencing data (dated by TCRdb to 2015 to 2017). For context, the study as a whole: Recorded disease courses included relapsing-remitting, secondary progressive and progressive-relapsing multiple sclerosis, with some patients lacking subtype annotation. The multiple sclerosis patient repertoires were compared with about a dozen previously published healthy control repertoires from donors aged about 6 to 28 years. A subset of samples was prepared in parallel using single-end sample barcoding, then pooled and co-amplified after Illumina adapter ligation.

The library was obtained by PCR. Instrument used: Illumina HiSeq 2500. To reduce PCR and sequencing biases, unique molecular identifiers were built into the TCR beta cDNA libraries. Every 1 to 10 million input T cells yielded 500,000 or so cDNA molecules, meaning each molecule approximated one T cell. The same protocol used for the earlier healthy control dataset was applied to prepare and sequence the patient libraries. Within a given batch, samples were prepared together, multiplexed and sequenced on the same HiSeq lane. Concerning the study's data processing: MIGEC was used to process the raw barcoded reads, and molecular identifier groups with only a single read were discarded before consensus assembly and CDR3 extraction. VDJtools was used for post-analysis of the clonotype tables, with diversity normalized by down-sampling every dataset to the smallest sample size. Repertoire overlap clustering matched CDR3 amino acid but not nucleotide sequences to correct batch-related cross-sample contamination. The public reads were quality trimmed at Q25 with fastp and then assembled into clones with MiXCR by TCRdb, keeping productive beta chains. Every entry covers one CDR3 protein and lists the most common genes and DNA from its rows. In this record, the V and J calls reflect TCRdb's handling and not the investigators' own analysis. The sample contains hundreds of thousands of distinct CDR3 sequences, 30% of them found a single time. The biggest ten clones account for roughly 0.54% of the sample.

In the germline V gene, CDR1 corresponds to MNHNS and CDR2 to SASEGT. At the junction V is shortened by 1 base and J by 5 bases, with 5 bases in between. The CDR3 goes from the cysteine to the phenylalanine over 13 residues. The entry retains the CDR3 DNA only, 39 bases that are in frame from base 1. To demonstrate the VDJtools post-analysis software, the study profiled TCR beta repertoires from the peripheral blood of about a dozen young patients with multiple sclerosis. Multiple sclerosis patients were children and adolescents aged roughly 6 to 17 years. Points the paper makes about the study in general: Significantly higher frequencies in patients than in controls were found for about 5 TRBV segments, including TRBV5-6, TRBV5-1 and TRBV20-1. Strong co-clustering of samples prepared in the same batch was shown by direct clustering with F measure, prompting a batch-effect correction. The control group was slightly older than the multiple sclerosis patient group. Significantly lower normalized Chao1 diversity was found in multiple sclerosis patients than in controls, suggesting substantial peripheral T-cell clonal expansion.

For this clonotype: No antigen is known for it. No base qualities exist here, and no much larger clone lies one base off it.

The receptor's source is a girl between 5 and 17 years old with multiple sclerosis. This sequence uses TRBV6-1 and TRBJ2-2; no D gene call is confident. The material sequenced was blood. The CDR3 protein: CASSEVETGELFF. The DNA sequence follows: TGTGCCAGCAGTGAAGTCGAGACCGGGGAGCTGTTTTTT.